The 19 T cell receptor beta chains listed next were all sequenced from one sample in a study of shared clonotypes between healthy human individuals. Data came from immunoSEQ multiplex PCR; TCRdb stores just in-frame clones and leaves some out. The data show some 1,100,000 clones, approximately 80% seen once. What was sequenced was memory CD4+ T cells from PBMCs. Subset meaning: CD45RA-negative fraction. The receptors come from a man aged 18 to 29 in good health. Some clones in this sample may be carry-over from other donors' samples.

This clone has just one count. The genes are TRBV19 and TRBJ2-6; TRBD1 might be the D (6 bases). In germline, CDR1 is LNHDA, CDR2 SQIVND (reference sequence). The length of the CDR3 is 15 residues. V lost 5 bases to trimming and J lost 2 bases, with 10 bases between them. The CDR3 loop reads CASSQQGPGANVLTF. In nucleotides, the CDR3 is TGTGCCAGTAGTCAACAGGGTCCTGGGGCCAACGTCCTGACTTTC. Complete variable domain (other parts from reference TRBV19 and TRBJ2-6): DGGITQSPKYLFRKEGQNVTLSCEQNLNHDAMYWYRQDPGQGLRLIYYSQIVNDFQKGDIAEGYSVSREKKESFPLTVTSAQKNPTAFYLCASSQQGPGANVLTFGAGSRLTVL.

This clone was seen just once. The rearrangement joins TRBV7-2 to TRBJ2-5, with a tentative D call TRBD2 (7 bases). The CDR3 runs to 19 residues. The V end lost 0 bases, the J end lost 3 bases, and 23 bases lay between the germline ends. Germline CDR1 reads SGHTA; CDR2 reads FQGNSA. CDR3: CASSLAPAGGGRIKETQYF. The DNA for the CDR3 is TGTGCCAGCAGCTTAGCGCCGGCTGGGGGCGGGAGAATAAAAGAGACCCAGTACTTC. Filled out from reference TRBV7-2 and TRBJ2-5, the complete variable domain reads GAGVSQSPSNKVTEKGKDVELRCDPISGHTALYWYRQSLGQGLEFLIYFQGNSAPDKSGLPSDRFSAERTGGSVSTLTIQRTQQEDSAVYLCASSLAPAGGGRIKETQYFGPGTRLLVL.

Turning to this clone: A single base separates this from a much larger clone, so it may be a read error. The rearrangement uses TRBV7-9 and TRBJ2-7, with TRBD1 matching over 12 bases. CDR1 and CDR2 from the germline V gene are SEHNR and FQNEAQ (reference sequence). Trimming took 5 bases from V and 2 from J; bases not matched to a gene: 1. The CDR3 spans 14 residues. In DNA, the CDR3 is TGTGCCAGCAGCCGGGACAGGGGGCCCTACGAGCAGTACTTC. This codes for CASSRDRGPYEQYF.

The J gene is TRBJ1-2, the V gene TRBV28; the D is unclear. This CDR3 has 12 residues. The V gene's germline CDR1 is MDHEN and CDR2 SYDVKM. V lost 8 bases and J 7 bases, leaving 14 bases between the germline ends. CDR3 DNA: TGTGCCAGCGGACCTCAACTGGGTGGCTACACCTTC. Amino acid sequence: CASGPQLGGYTF.

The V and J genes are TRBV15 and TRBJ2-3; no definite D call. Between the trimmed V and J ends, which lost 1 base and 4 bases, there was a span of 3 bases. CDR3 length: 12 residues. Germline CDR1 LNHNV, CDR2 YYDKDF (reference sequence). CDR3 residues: CATSRVSDTQYF. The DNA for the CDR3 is TGTGCCACCAGCAGAGTTTCAGATACGCAGTATTTT.

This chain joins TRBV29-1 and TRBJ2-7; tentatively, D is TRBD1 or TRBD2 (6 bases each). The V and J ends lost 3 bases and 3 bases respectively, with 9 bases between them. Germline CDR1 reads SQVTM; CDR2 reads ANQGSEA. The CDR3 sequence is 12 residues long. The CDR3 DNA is TGCAGCGTTGAGGGGGGACACTACGAGCAGTACTTC. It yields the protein CSVEGGHYEQYF.

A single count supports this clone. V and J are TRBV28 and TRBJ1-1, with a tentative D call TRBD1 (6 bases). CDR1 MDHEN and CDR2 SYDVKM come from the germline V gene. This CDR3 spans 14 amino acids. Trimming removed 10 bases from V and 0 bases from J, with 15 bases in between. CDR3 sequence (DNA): TGTGCCACCAACAGGGAAACCATGAACACTGAAGCTTTCTTT. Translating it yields CATNRETMNTEAFF. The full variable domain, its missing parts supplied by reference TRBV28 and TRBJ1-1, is DVKVTQSSRYLVKRTGEKVFLECVQDMDHENMFWYRQDPGLGLRLIYFSYDVKMKEKGDIPEGYSVSREKKERFSLILESASTNQTSMYLCATNRETMNTEAFFGQGTRLTVV.

CDR3 amino acids: CASSSMPGNTEAFF. CDR3 bases: TGCGCCAGCAGCTCAATGCCAGGTAACACTGAAGCTTTCTTT. The chain combines TRBV5-1 with TRBJ1-1; D uncertain. V was clipped by 3 bases and J by 2 bases, with 11 bases between them. From germline, CDR1 is SGHRS and CDR2 YFSETQ. The CDR3 contains 14 residues.

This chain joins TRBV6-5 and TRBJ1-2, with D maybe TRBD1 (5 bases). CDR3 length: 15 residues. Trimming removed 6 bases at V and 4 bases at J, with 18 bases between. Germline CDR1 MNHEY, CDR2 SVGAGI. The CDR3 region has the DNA TGTGCCAGCAGCCTTCTCCAGTCGACAGTCTATGGCTACACCTTC. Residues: CASSLLQSTVYGYTF.

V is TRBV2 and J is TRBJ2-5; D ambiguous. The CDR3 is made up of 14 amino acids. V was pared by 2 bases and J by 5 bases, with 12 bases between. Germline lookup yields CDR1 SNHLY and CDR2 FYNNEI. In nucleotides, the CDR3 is TGTGCCAGCAGTGAATCCCCCCCCTGGGAGACCCAGTACTTC. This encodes CASSESPPWETQYF.

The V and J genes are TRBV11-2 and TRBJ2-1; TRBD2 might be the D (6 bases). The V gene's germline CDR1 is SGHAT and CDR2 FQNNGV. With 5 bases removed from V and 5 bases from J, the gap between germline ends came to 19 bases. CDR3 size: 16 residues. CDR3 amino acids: CASSTPRAGNNNEQFF. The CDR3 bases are TGTGCCAGCAGCACTCCTAGGGCGGGAAATAACAATGAGCAGTTCTTC. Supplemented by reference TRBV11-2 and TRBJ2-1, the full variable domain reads EAGVAQSPRYKIIEKRQSVAFWCNPISGHATLYWYQQILGQGPKLLIQFQNNGVVDDSQLPKDRFSAERLKGVDSTLKIQPAKLEDSAVYLCASSTPRAGNNNEQFFGPGTRLTVL.

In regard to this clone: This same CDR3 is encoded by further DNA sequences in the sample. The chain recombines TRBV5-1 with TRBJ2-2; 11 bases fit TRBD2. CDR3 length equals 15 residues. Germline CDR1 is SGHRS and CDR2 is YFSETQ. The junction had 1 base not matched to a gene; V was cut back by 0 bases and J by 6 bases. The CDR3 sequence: CASSLGLAGPGELFF. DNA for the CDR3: TGCGCCAGCAGCTTGGGACTAGCGGGGCCCGGGGAGCTGTTTTTT. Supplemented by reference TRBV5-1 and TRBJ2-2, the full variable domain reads KAGVTQTPRYLIKTRGQQVTLSCSPISGHRSVSWYQQTPGQGLQFLFEYFSETQRNKGNFPGRFSGRQFSNSRSEMNVSTLELGDSALYLCASSLGLAGPGELFFGEGSRLTVL.

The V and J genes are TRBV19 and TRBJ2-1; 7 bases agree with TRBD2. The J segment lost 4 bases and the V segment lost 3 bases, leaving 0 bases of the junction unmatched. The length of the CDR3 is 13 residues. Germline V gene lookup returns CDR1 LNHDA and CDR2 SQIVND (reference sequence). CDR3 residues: CASSIGGYNEQFF. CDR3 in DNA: TGTGCCAGTAGTATCGGGGGGTACAATGAGCAGTTCTTC.

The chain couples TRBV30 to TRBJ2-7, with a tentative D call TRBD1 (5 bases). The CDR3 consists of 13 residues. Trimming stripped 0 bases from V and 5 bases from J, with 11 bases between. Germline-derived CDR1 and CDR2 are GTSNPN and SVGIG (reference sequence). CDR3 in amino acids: CAWSVRAGNEQYF. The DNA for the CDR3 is TGTGCCTGGAGTGTACGGGCAGGGAACGAGCAGTACTTC.

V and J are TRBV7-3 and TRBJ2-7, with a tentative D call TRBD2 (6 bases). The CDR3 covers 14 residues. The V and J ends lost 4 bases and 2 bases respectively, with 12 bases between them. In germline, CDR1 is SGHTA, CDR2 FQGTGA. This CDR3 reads CASSSRGGTYEQYF. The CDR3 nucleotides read TGTGCCAGCAGCTCTCGCGGCGGGACCTACGAGCAGTACTTC.

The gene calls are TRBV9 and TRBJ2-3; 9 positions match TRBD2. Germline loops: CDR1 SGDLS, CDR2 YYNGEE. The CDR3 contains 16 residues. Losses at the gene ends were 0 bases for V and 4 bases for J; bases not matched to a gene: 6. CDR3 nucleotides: TGTGCCAGCAGCGTAGGTATAGCGGGAGTTGCAGATACGCAGTATTTT. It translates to CASSVGIAGVADTQYF.

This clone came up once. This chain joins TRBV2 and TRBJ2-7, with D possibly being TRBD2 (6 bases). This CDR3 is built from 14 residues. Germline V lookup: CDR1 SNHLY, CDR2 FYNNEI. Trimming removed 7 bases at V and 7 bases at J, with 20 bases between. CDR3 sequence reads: CASTRDSQLREQYF. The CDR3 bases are TGTGCCAGCACCCGGGACTCTCAGTTACGAGAGCAGTACTTC.

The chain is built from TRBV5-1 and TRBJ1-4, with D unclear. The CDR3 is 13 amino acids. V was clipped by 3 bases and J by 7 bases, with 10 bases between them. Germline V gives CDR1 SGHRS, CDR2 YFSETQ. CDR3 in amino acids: CASSSPGGEKLFF. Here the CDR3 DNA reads TGCGCCAGCAGCTCTCCCGGAGGTGAAAAACTGTTTTTT.

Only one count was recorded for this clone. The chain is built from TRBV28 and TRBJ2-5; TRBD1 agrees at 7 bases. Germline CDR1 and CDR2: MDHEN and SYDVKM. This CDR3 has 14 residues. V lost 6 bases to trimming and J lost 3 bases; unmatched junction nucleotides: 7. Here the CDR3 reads CASRSSGTEETQYF. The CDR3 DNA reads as TGTGCCAGCAGAAGTTCCGGGACAGAAGAGACCCAGTACTTC.